The TCR beta chain under discussion was sequenced for a study of CXCR3-negative and CXCR3-positive naive CD8 T cells. Germline V gives CDR1 SGHVS, CDR2 FNYEAQ. This CDR3 comprises 15 residues. 5' RACE with UMI labels generated the TRB cDNA libraries. TCRdb re-called the 5' RACE reads; one entry per CDR3 protein, DNA not given. The sample table includes about 5,500 distinct CDR3 sequences. Sequencing input: naive CXCR3- CD8+ T cells from blood. Subset noted: CD45RO-CCR7+CD27+CD95- naive CD8+ T cells lacking CXCR3 (TNR3-). The TCR sequence derives from a human donor in good health. Some clones in this sample may be carry-over from other donors' samples. The V and J genes are TRBV7-6 and TRBJ2-1; TCRdb reports TRBD2, a call that lacks DNA to check it against. The CDR3 spells CASSPGTSGVYEQFF. Combining the CDR3 with reference TRBV7-6 and TRBJ2-1 gives the whole variable domain GAGVSQSPRYKVTKRGQDVALRCDPISGHVSLYWYRQALGQGPEFLTYFNYEAQQDKSGLPNDRFSAERPEGSISTLTIQRTEQRDSAMYRCASSPGTSGVYEQFFGPGTRLTVL.